This is a list of T cell receptor beta chains from one sample in a study of blood T cell repertoires in COVID-19. Data came from immunoSEQ multiplex PCR; TCRdb stores just in-frame clones and leaves some out. The data show about 46,000 clones, with around 83% seen just once and less than 4.5% held by the top ten. The sample consisted of peripheral blood. Receptors originate from an elderly man with active COVID-19. Both conserved end residues are part of each CDR3.

CASATVNYGYTF,TRBV5-8,TRBJ1-2
CAISANIDRVGYGYTF,TRBV10-3,TRBJ1-2
CASSQSVGSNQPQHF,TRBV16,TRBJ1-5
CASSSLRGADTQYF,TRBV7-2,TRBJ2-3
CASRTGTTKNEQFF,TRBV28,TRBJ2-1
CASSRSGSSYEQYF,TRBV27,TRBJ2-7
CASSLMLEQYF,TRBV5-6,TRBJ2-7
CASSPTTGTGYGYTF,TRBV7-9,TRBJ1-2
CSVRTSDEQYF,TRBV20-1,TRBJ2-7
CASTSRGPGVSEQYF,TRBV19,TRBJ2-7
CASSYGDKTYEQYF,TRBV6-5,TRBJ2-7
CASSLGTYGTQYF,TRBV28,TRBJ2-5
CASSSSHRGHPDTQYF,TRBV7-9,TRBJ2-3
CASSRLSNTSFLAGELFF,TRBV7-9,TRBJ2-2
CASSHNATWTSGFTGELFF,TRBV4-3,TRBJ2-2
CASSPPAEQETQYF,TRBV18,TRBJ2-5
CASSLVAGVNNEQFF,TRBV7-2,TRBJ2-1
CASSESLLDLTGAEQYF,TRBV10-2,TRBJ2-7
CASSKESGGSSYNEQFF,TRBV21-1,TRBJ2-1
CASITYSGSSSHNEQFF,TRBV23-1,TRBJ2-1
CASSELEAKNIQYF,TRBV25-1,TRBJ2-4
CASSSQGKSTGELFF,TRBV5-4,TRBJ2-2
CASSHGQVNTEAFF,TRBV4-1,TRBJ1-1